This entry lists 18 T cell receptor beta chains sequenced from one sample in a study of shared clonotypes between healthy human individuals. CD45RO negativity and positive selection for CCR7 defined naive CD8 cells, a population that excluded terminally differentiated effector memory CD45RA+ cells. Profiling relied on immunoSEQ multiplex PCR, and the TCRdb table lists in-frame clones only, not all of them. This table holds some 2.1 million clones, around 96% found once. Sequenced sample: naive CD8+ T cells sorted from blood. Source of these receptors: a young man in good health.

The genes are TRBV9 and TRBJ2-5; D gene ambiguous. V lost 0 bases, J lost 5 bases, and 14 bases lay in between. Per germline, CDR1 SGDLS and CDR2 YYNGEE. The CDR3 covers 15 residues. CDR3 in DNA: TGTGCCAGCAGCGTAGATCCCGCGAGCATTGAGACCCAGTACTTC. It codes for CASSVDPASIETQYF.

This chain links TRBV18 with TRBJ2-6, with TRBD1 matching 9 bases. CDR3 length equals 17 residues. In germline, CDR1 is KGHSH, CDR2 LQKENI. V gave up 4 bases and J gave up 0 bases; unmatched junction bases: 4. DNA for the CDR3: TGTGCCAGCTCACGGACAGGGGCTCCCTCTGGGGCCAACGTCCTGACTTTC. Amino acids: CASSRTGAPSGANVLTF.

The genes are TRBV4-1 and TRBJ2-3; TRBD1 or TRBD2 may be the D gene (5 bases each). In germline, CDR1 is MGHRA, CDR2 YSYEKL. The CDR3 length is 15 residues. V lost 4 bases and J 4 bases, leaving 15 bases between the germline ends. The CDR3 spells CASSPPGRVPDTQYF. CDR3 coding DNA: TGCGCCAGCAGCCCCCCGGGGCGAGTCCCAGATACGCAGTATTTT.

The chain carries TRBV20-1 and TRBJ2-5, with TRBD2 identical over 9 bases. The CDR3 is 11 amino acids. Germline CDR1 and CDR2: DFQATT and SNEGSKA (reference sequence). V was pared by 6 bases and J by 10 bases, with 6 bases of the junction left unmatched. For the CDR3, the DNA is TGCAGTGCCCAAGCGGGGGGAGACCAGTACTTC. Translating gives CSAQAGGDQYF.

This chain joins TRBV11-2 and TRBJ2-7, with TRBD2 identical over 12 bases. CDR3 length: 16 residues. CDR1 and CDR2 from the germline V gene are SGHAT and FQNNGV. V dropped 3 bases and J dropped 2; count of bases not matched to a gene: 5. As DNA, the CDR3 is TGTGCCAGCAGCTTCGGACTAGCGGGGAGCACCTACGAGCAGTACTTC. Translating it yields CASSFGLAGSTYEQYF.

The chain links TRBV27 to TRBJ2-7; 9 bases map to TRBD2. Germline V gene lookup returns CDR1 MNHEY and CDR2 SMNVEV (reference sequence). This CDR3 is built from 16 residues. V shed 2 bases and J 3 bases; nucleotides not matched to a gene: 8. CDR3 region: CASSLDRRGGLYEQYF. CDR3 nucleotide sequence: TGTGCCAGCAGTTTAGATCGGCGGGGGGGCCTCTACGAGCAGTACTTC.

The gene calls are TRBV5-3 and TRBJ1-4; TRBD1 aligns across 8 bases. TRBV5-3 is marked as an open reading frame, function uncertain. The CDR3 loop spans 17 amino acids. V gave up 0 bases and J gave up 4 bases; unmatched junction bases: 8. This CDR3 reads CARSLEVRGRGNEKLFF. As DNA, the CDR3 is TGTGCCAGAAGCTTGGAGGTCAGGGGGCGCGGTAATGAAAAACTGTTTTTT.

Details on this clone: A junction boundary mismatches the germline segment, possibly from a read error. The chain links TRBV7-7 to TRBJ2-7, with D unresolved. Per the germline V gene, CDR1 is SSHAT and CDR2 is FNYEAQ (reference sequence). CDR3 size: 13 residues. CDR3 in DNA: TGTGCTAGCAGCCCTGGGCCTACCTACGAGCAGTACTTC. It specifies CASSPGPTYEQYF.

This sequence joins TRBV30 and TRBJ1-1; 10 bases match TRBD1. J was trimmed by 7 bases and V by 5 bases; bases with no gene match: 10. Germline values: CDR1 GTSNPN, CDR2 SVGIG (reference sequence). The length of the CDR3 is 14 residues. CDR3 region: CAWAPGTGVIEAFF. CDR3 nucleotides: TGTGCCTGGGCCCCCGGGACAGGGGTAATTGAAGCTTTCTTT.

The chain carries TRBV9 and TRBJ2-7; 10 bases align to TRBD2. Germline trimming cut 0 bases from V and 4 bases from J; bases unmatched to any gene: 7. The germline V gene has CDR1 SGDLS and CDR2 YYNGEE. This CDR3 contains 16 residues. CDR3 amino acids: CASSVGASGSGYEQYF. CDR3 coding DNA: TGTGCCAGCAGCGTAGGGGCTAGCGGGAGCGGGTACGAGCAGTACTTC.

The CDR3, as DNA: TGTGCCAGCAGCGCCCCGGGACAGGGGATCTTCTATGGCTACACCTTC. Protein product: CASSAPGQGIFYGYTF. The chain combines TRBV9 with TRBJ1-2, with TRBD1 matching 10 bases. With 3 bases clipped from V and 4 bases from J, the junction kept 9 bases outside the gene matches. CDR1 and CDR2 from the germline V gene are SGDLS and YYNGEE. The CDR3 has 16 amino acids.

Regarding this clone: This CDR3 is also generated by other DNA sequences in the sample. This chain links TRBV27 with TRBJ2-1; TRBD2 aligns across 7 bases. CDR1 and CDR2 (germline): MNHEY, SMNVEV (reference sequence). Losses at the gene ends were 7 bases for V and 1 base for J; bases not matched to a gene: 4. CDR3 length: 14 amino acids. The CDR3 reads CASKDGRSYNEQFF. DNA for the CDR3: TGTGCCAGCAAAGACGGGAGGTCCTACAATGAGCAGTTCTTC.

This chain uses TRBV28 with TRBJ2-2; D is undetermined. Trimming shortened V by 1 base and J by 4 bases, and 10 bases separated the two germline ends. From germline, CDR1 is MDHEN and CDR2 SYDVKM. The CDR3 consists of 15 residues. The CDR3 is CASSLYSTITGELFF. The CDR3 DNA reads TGTGCCAGCAGTTTATACAGCACTATCACCGGGGAGCTGTTTTTT.

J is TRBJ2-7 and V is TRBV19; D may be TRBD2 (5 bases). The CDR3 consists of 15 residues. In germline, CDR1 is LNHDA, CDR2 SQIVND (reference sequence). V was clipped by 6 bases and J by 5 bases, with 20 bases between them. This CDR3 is CASSPDREGSDEQYF. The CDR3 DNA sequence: TGTGCCAGTAGCCCGGATCGGGAAGGGAGTGACGAGCAGTACTTC. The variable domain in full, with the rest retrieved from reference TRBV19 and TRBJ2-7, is DGGITQSPKYLFRKEGQNVTLSCEQNLNHDAMYWYRQDPGQGLRLIYYSQIVNDFQKGDIAEGYSVSREKKESFPLTVTSAQKNPTAFYLCASSPDREGSDEQYFGPGTRLTVT.

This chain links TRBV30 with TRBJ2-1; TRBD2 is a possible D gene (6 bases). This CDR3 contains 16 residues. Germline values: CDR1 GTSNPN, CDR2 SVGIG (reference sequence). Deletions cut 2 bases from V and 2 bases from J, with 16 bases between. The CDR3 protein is CAWSWTTEPTYNEQFF. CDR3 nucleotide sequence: TGTGCCTGGAGTTGGACTACCGAACCAACCTACAATGAGCAGTTCTTC.

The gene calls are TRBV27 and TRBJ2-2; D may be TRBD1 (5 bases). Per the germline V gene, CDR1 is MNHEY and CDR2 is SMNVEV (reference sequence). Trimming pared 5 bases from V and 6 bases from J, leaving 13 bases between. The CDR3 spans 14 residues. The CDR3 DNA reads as TGTGCCAGCAGTCCGGGTTTGGGGCCCGGGGAGCTGTTTTTT. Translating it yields CASSPGLGPGELFF.

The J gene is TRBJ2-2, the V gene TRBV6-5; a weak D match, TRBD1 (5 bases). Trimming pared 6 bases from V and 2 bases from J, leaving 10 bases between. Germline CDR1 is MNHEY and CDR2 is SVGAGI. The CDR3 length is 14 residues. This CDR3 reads CASSETVNTGELFF. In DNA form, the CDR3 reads TGTGCCAGCAGCGAGACAGTTAACACCGGGGAGCTGTTTTTT.

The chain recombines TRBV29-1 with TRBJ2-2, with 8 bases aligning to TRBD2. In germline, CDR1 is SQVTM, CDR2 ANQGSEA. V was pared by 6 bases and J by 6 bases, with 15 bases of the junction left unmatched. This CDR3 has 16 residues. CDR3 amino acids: CSVSGTSGFGSGELFF. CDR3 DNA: TGCAGCGTCTCCGGGACTAGTGGGTTTGGATCCGGGGAGCTGTTTTTT.